One and the same sample provided the 32 T cell receptor beta chains below, sequenced in a study of blood T cells in healthy people across ages. A second PCR of about 7 to 12 cycles used a sample-barcoded 5' primer and a J-beta primer mix. A single record per CDR3 protein comes from TCRdb applying MiXCR to the 5' RACE reads. The repertoire consists of 1.5 million to 2 million distinct CDR3 sequences, with about 35% occurring once and the leading ten covering around 11%. The material sequenced was blood. These receptors all stem from a young woman in good health.

This clonotype was found many times. The V and J genes are TRBV14 and TRBJ2-1; D unclear. V was cut by 4 bases and J by 0 bases, with 10 bases left in between. From germline, CDR1 is SGHDN and CDR2 FVKESK. The CDR3 spans 15 residues. CDR3 DNA: TGTGCCAGCAGCCCTATCTTGAGCTCCTACAATGAGCAGTTCTTC. Residues: CASSPILSSYNEQFF.

This clonotype was recorded a few times. V is TRBV11-2 and J is TRBJ1-4; D possibly corresponds to TRBD1 (6 bases). This CDR3 comprises 17 residues. V gave up 6 bases and J gave up 8 bases, with 25 bases separating them. Germline V gene lookup returns CDR1 SGHAT and CDR2 FQNNGV. The CDR3 region is CASSRGGRTYLREKLFF. In nucleotides, the CDR3 is TGTGCCAGCAGTCGTGGGGGCAGGACCTATTTGAGGGAAAAACTGTTTTTT.

This clonotype was detected a few times. The chain employs TRBV3-1 and TRBJ2-3, with TRBD2 as a possible D gene (7 bases). CDR3 size: 16 residues. The V end lost 3 bases, the J end lost 4 bases, and 17 bases lay between the germline ends. CDR1 and CDR2 from the germline V gene are LGHDT and YNNKEL (reference sequence). CDR3 DNA sequence: TGTGCCAGCAGCCAGAGGGGAGGGGGAGGACCAGATACGCAGTATTTT. It encodes CASSQRGGGGPDTQYF.

There are many counts of this clonotype. The chain combines TRBV29-1 with TRBJ2-5, with 8 bases aligning to TRBD2. Germline CDR1 is SQVTM and CDR2 is ANQGSEA. CDR3 length equals 12 residues. Trimming removed 5 bases from V and 3 bases from J; junction bases left unmatched: 2. The CDR3 protein is CSVLGLEETQYF. In DNA form, the CDR3 reads TGCAGCGTTCTGGGACTAGAAGAGACCCAGTACTTC.

The chain links TRBV27 to TRBJ2-7; D assignment may be TRBD1 or TRBD2 (5 bases each). Germline loops: CDR1 MNHEY, CDR2 SMNVEV (reference sequence). The V gene lost 4 bases and the J gene lost 6 bases, with 16 bases spanning the gap. The CDR3 runs 14 residues. Here the CDR3 DNA reads TGTGCCAGCAGTTACTGGCTCAATGGGGGCGAGCAGTACTTC. Translated, it gives CASSYWLNGGEQYF.

V is TRBV12-3 or TRBV12-4 and J is TRBJ2-7; D unclear. CDR3 length: 13 amino acids. The ends were cut back, 3 bases at V and 6 bases at J, with 12 bases in the middle. This CDR3 is CASSFLITGEQYF. CDR3 coding DNA: TGTGCCAGCAGTTTCCTAATCACGGGCGAGCAGTACTTC.

This clonotype was counted only a few times. CDR3 DNA sequence: TGTGCCAGCAGTGAATCCGGACAGCTCCATGGCTACACCTTC. The encoded protein is CASSESGQLHGYTF. The chain links TRBV6-1 to TRBJ1-2, with TRBD1 as a possible D gene (6 bases). This CDR3 has 14 amino acids. The V end was cut by 2 bases, the J end by 6 bases, with 13 bases between. Germline values: CDR1 MNHNS, CDR2 SASEGT.

The chain has TRBV29-1 and TRBJ2-1; D tentatively fits TRBD1 or TRBD2 (8 bases each). CDR1 and CDR2 (germline): SQVTM, ANQGSEA. This CDR3 contains 14 residues. The CDR3 nucleotides are TGCGGCATTGGGAGTAGCGGGACAGGTGATGAGCAGTTCTTC. Translation: CGIGSSGTGDEQFF.

The chain couples TRBV6-5 to TRBJ1-2; D may be TRBD1 (5 bases). The CDR3 runs to 15 residues. Germline loops: CDR1 MNHEY, CDR2 SVGAGI. The V and J ends lost 2 bases and 7 bases respectively, with 17 bases between them. The CDR3 sequence: CASSYGQGLGSGYTF. CDR3 bases: TGTGCCAGCAGTTACGGGCAGGGCCTCGGGTCTGGCTACACCTTC.

In this sample, this clonotype turned up a few times. The chain recombines TRBV27 with TRBJ2-7, with TRBD1 as a possible D gene (5 bases). Germline V CDR1 and CDR2: MNHEY, SMNVEV (reference sequence). Between the trimmed V and J ends, which lost 2 bases and 2 bases, there was a span of 10 bases. The CDR3 covers 14 residues. CDR3 sequence (DNA): TGTGCCAGCAGTTTACAGGGCTACACCTACGAGCAGTACTTC. Encoded protein: CASSLQGYTYEQYF.

This clonotype was seen only a few times. The chain combines TRBV2 with TRBJ2-5, with 9 bases identical to TRBD2. The junction had 5 bases not matched to a gene; V was cut back by 5 bases and J by 4 bases. Germline loops: CDR1 SNHLY, CDR2 FYNNEI. The CDR3 contains 14 residues. CDR3 residues: CASSKGLARETQYF. The DNA of the CDR3 is TGTGCCAGCAGTAAGGGACTAGCCAGAGAGACCCAGTACTTC.

The chain employs TRBV2 and TRBJ2-1; 7 bases match TRBD1. The CDR3 is made up of 14 amino acids. Germline trimming cut 7 bases from V and 7 bases from J; bases unmatched to any gene: 10. Per germline, CDR1 SNHLY and CDR2 FYNNEI. The CDR3 loop is CASKTGPPGNEQFF. The CDR3 DNA reads as TGTGCCAGCAAGACAGGGCCCCCGGGTAATGAGCAGTTCTTC.

CDR3: CASVQGGVYNEQFF. In DNA form, the CDR3 reads TGTGCCAGCGTCCAGGGGGGGGTATACAATGAGCAGTTCTTC. The chain employs TRBV7-9 and TRBJ2-1; D may be TRBD1 or TRBD2 (7 bases each). V lost 8 bases and J 4 bases, leaving 15 bases between the germline ends. This CDR3 has 14 amino acids. CDR1 SEHNR and CDR2 FQNEAQ come from the germline V gene (reference sequence).

The chain links TRBV6-5 to TRBJ1-2; weak D call: TRBD1 (5 bases). This CDR3 region has 14 residues. Germline loops: CDR1 MNHEY, CDR2 SVGAGI. Trimming removed 2 bases from V and 4 bases from J, with 11 bases in between. CDR3 in amino acids: CASSYAMTVYGYTF. CDR3 sequence (DNA): TGTGCCAGCAGTTACGCGATGACAGTCTATGGCTACACCTTC.

As to this clonotype: Germline and junction disagree at one end, which may indicate a read error. V gene TRBV13 combines with J gene TRBJ2-7; 12 positions agree with TRBD2. The CDR3 consists of 15 residues. CDR1 is PRHDT, CDR2 FYEKMQ, per germline (reference sequence). The CDR3: CACSESSGRAYEQYF. CDR3 coding DNA: TGTGCCTGCAGCGAATCTAGCGGGAGGGCCTACGAGCAGTACTTC.

This clonotype occurred a few times. A single base separates this from a much larger clone, so it may be a read error. The chain joins TRBV29-1 to TRBJ2-1; D is undetermined. CDR3 length equals 12 residues. CDR1 and CDR2 (germline): SQVTM, ANQGSEA. V was shortened by 8 bases and J by 5 bases, with 13 bases between the two germline ends. The CDR3 protein is CSCERRDNEQFF. CDR3 DNA: TGCAGCTGTGAGAGGAGAGACAATGAGCAGTTCTTC.

V and J are TRBV4-1 and TRBJ2-7; D not resolved. The better agreement between TRBJ2-4 and the DNA end casts doubt on the J call. This CDR3 is built from 12 residues. Looked up from germline, CDR1 is MGHRA and CDR2 is YSYEKL. CDR3 residues: CASSQGGDIQYF. The CDR3, as DNA: TGCGCCAGCAGCCAAGGAGGCGACATTCAGTACTTC.

V is TRBV5-1 and J is TRBJ1-1; possible D gene TRBD1, 6 bases. Germline CDR1 and CDR2: SGHRS and YFSETQ. The CDR3 totals 15 residues. V was cut by 4 bases and J by 3 bases, with 16 bases left in between. DNA for the CDR3: TGCGCCAGCAGCCTGCTGGGGGGCGTGGACACTGAAGCTTTCTTT. Residues: CASSLLGGVDTEAFF.

The chain couples TRBV7-3 to TRBJ1-6; 9 nucleotides line up with TRBD1. Trimming at V came to 4 bases and at J to 9 bases, leaving 4 bases not matched to a gene. CDR3 length: 14 amino acids. The V gene's germline CDR1 is SGHTA and CDR2 FQGTGA. The CDR3 DNA sequence: TGTGCCAGCAGCTCGGGACAGGGTTTTTCACCCCTCCACTTT. Translated, it gives CASSSGQGFSPLHF.

The gene calls are TRBV9 and TRBJ1-5, with a tentative D call TRBD1 (5 bases). The V gene's germline CDR1 is SGDLS and CDR2 YYNGEE. V was pared by 0 bases and J by 6 bases, with 7 bases between. CDR3 size: 13 residues. CDR3 protein: CASSVAQGQPQHF. Written as DNA, the CDR3 is TGTGCCAGCAGCGTAGCTCAGGGTCAGCCCCAGCATTTT. Full variable domain (missing parts from reference TRBV9 and TRBJ1-5): DSGVTQTPKHLITATGQRVTLRCSPRSGDLSVYWYQQSLDQGLQFLIQYYNGEERAKGNILERFSAQQFPDLHSELNLSSLELGDSALYFCASSVAQGQPQHFGDGTRLSIL.

This clonotype appeared a few times. This chain joins TRBV20-1 and TRBJ2-7, with D possibly TRBD2 on 6 matching bases. The CDR3 is 13 residues long. With 5 bases removed from V and 2 bases from J, the gap between germline ends came to 13 bases. Looked up from germline, CDR1 is DFQATT and CDR2 is SNEGSKA (reference sequence). The CDR3 region is CSAEWDLAYEQYF. CDR3 DNA sequence: TGCAGTGCTGAATGGGACTTAGCCTACGAGCAGTACTTC.

The chain uses TRBV11-2 and TRBJ2-5, with TRBD1 identical over 7 bases. The DNA end favors TRBJ2-7, so the J call may be wrong. This CDR3 contains 12 residues. Germline V gene lookup returns CDR1 SGHAT and CDR2 FQNNGV. The CDR3 loop is CASTTGPHEQYF. In DNA form, the CDR3 reads TGTGCCAGTACGACAGGGCCCCACGAGCAGTACTTC.

A remark on this clonotype: At one end, the junction sequence differs from germline, possibly due to a read error. V gene TRBV7-8 combines with J gene TRBJ2-5; 7 bases are a match to TRBD2. This CDR3 is built from 14 residues. Germline CDR1 and CDR2: SGHVS and FQNEAQ. For the CDR3, the DNA is TGTGCCAGCAGCCATTCTAGCGGTCAAGAGATCCAGTACTTC. Encoded protein: CASSHSSGQEIQYF.

In this sample, this clonotype turned up many times. This chain connects TRBV29-1 to TRBJ2-1; 10 nucleotides align to TRBD2. V shed 4 bases and J 4 bases; nucleotides not matched to a gene: 1. This CDR3 is 13 amino acids long. Germline CDR1 SQVTM, CDR2 ANQGSEA. In DNA form, the CDR3 reads TGCAGCGTTGGGACTAGCGGATACAATGAGCAGTTCTTC. This codes for CSVGTSGYNEQFF.

This clonotype was seen only a few times. A single base separates this from a much larger clone, so it may be a read error. The rearrangement uses TRBV29-1 and TRBJ1-2; no clear D. V was shortened by 4 bases and J by 7 bases, with 10 bases between the two germline ends. This CDR3 has 11 amino acids. CDR1 is SQVTM and CDR2 is ANQGSEA in the germline V gene. The CDR3 spells CSVGAPGGYTF. In DNA form, the CDR3 reads TGCAGCGTTGGGGCACCCGGTGGCTACACCTTC. Full variable domain (missing parts from reference TRBV29-1 and TRBJ1-2): SAVISQKPSRDICQRGTSLTIQCQVDSQVTMMFWYRQQPGQSLTLIATANQGSEATYESGFVIDKFPISRPNLTFSTLTVSNMSPEDSSIYLCSVGAPGGYTFGSGTRLTVV.

This chain links TRBV5-5 with TRBJ2-7, with D perhaps TRBD1 (6 bases). V was shortened by 5 bases and J by 1 base, with 13 bases between the two germline ends. This CDR3 has 14 amino acids. Looked up from germline, CDR1 is SGHKS and CDR2 is YYEKEE (reference sequence). CDR3 in amino acids: CASRDFRGSYEQYF. The CDR3 bases are TGTGCCAGCAGGGATTTCAGGGGTTCCTACGAGCAGTACTTC.

This clonotype was counted a few times. J is TRBJ1-2 and V is TRBV29-1, with 7 bases lining up with TRBD1. The length of the CDR3 is 12 residues. Germline CDR1 is SQVTM and CDR2 is ANQGSEA. The ends lost 7 bases at V and 6 bases at J; junction bases unmatched: 8. The CDR3 DNA reads as TGCAGCGCCGCGACAGGGAGCAATGGCTACACCTTC. This gives the protein CSAATGSNGYTF.

This clonotype appeared many times. J is TRBJ2-7 and V is TRBV10-3; D is perhaps TRBD2 (6 bases). The CDR3 loop spans 14 amino acids. Trimming removed 0 bases at V and 3 bases at J, with 9 bases between. CDR1 is ENHRY and CDR2 is SYGVKD in the germline V gene. The CDR3 loop reads CAISESEGLYEQYF. The CDR3, as DNA: TGTGCCATCAGTGAGTCGGAGGGTCTCTACGAGCAGTACTTC.

A few counts support this clonotype. The V gene is TRBV20-1, the J gene TRBJ1-4; a possible D gene is TRBD1 (5 bases). Trimming pared 6 bases from V and 7 bases from J, leaving 15 bases between. The CDR3 contains 13 residues. The germline V gene encodes CDR1 DFQATT and CDR2 SNEGSKA (reference sequence). The CDR3 spells CSAEQGSGEKLFF. The CDR3 nucleotides are TGCAGTGCAGAGCAGGGCTCCGGTGAAAAACTGTTTTTT.

The gene calls are TRBV20-1 and TRBJ1-1, with 7 nucleotides matching TRBD1. The length of the CDR3 is 15 residues. V shed 1 base, J shed 1 base, and the junction held 6 bases outside the gene matches. CDR1 DFQATT and CDR2 SNEGSKA come from the germline V gene (reference sequence). The CDR3 is CSARAGQQENTEAFF. CDR3 DNA sequence: TGCAGTGCTAGAGCGGGACAGCAGGAGAACACTGAAGCTTTCTTT.

In this sample, this clonotype turned up a few times. The rearrangement uses TRBV2 and TRBJ2-5, with 9 bases aligning to TRBD2. The length of the CDR3 is 17 residues. Germline CDR1 and CDR2: SNHLY and FYNNEI. The trim removed 6 bases at V and 5 bases at J, leaving 16 bases unmatched. CDR3 region: CASSPGGASGTRETQYF. In DNA, the CDR3 is TGTGCCAGCAGCCCTGGCGGGGCTAGCGGGACTCGGGAGACCCAGTACTTC.

V usage is TRBV4-1 and J usage is TRBJ1-2; no clear D gene. The CDR3 contains 15 residues. The V end was cut by 1 base, the J end by 2 bases, with 11 bases between. Germline lookup yields CDR1 MGHRA and CDR2 YSYEKL. CDR3 residues: CASSQAPDPNYGYTF. The DNA for the CDR3 is TGCGCCAGCAGCCAAGCTCCGGATCCAAACTATGGCTACACCTTC.